The 30 T cell receptor beta chains in this list originate from one sample, sequenced in a study of metastatic and nonmetastatic thyroid tumors. Using MiXCR, TCRdb reanalyzed the PCR reads. The sample lists some 25,000 clones, around 21% occurring once. Ahead of thyroid surgery, no patient had received treatment of any kind. Source material: blood. The receptors stem from a female donor with papillary thyroid cancer or a benign thyroid nodule (not recorded which). Some clones in this sample may be carry-over from other donors' samples.

This clone was detected many times. This chain uses TRBV18 with TRBJ2-7, with 8 bases matching TRBD1. Germline CDR1 reads KGHSH; CDR2 reads LQKENI. CDR3 length equals 13 residues. V shed 4 bases, J shed 6 bases, and the junction held 5 bases outside the gene matches. In nucleotides, the CDR3 is TGTGCCAGCTCACTCAGAGACAGGGGCGAGCAGTACTTC. It is translated as CASSLRDRGEQYF.

This chain uses TRBV7-2 with TRBJ1-3, with TRBD1 identical over 7 bases. The V gene end was trimmed by 5 bases and the J gene end by 7 bases; junction bases not matched to a gene: 11. Germline assignment: CDR1 SGHTA and CDR2 FQGNSA. The CDR3 has 15 residues. The CDR3 sequence: CASSQGGRSVNTIYF. In nucleotides, the CDR3 is TGTGCCAGCAGCCAAGGGGGCCGCTCTGTGAACACCATATATTTT.

This clone was counted many times. The chain has TRBV12-3 or TRBV12-4 and TRBJ1-4; D is possibly TRBD1 (5 bases). The V end was cut by 4 bases, the J end by 4 bases, with 10 bases between. The CDR3 extends over 14 amino acids. The CDR3 DNA sequence: TGTGCCAGCAGTTGGGGCGGGGTTAATGAAAAACTGTTTTTT. Translation: CASSWGGVNEKLFF.

This chain joins TRBV30 and TRBJ2-7; D possibly corresponds to TRBD1 (6 bases). The germline CDR1 and CDR2 sequences are GTSNPN and SVGIG (reference sequence). This CDR3 is 13 amino acids long. Between the trimmed V and J ends, which lost 4 bases and 7 bases, there was a span of 17 bases. CDR3 loop: CAWTPKGVREQYF. As DNA, the CDR3 is TGTGCCTGGACCCCGAAGGGGGTGAGGGAGCAGTACTTC.

The chain recombines TRBV28 with TRBJ1-5; unclear D gene. Trimming shortened V by 2 bases and J by 5 bases, and 10 bases separated the two germline ends. The CDR3 totals 14 residues. Germline V lookup: CDR1 MDHEN, CDR2 SYDVKM. Written as DNA, the CDR3 is TGTGCCAGCAGTTTAGGCGGCGGTTATCAGCCCCAGCATTTT. This sequence encodes CASSLGGGYQPQHF. Filled out from reference TRBV28 and TRBJ1-5, the complete variable domain reads DVKVTQSSRYLVKRTGEKVFLECVQDMDHENMFWYRQDPGLGLRLIYFSYDVKMKEKGDIPEGYSVSREKKERFSLILESASTNQTSMYLCASSLGGGYQPQHFGDGTRLSIL.

This clone was observed at least ten times. The rearrangement uses TRBV16 and TRBJ2-7, with a weak D call TRBD1 (5 bases). The germline V and J ends were trimmed by 6 bases and 4 bases, with 10 bases remaining between them. This CDR3 has 12 amino acids. Germline values: CDR1 KGHSY, CDR2 FQNENV. CDR3 coding DNA: TGTGCCAGCAGTCCAGGGTTGTACGAGCAGTACTTC. Protein: CASSPGLYEQYF. The full variable domain, in which reference TRBV16 and TRBJ2-7 provide the parts outside the CDR3, is GEEVAQTPKHLVRGEGQKAKLYCAPIKGHSYVFWYQQVLKNEFKFLISFQNENVFDETGMPKERFSAKCLPNSPCSLEIQATKLEDSAVYFCASSPGLYEQYFGPGTRLTVT.

The table lists this clone with many counts. V and J are TRBV29-1 and TRBJ1-2; the D gene is possibly TRBD1 (5 bases). Germline values: CDR1 SQVTM, CDR2 ANQGSEA. The CDR3 is 13 amino acids. Between the trimmed V and J ends, which lost 4 bases and 0 bases, there was a span of 9 bases. CDR3 DNA sequence: TGCAGCGTTGGGGACGGACCTAACTATGGCTACACCTTC. Translating gives CSVGDGPNYGYTF.

This clone has just a few counts. V is TRBV19 and J is TRBJ1-5, with 7 nucleotides matching TRBD1. Trimming removed 1 base from V and 13 bases from J; junction bases left unmatched: 13. This CDR3 is built from 15 residues. Germline CDR1 and CDR2: LNHDA and SQIVND (reference sequence). The DNA for the CDR3 is TGTGCCAGTAGTATAGCGGAGGGGGCCATTGATACACAGCATTTT. As protein: CASSIAEGAIDTQHF.

The gene calls are TRBV19 and TRBJ1-6; TRBD1 matches at 7 bases. In germline, CDR1 is LNHDA, CDR2 SQIVND (reference sequence). J was trimmed by 10 bases and V by 7 bases; bases with no gene match: 16. The CDR3 sequence is 16 residues long. The CDR3: CASTTAARQGGSPLHF. CDR3 in DNA: TGTGCCAGTACTACTGCCGCGCGACAGGGAGGATCACCCCTCCACTTT.

By share, this clone counts as medium-sized. The chain joins TRBV28 to TRBJ2-2; possible D gene TRBD2, 5 bases. CDR1 is MDHEN, CDR2 SYDVKM, per germline. There are 16 residues in the CDR3. Trimming pared 3 bases from V and 3 bases from J, leaving 14 bases between. CDR3 sequence (DNA): TGTGCCAGCAGTTTCCCCAGCGGAGAAGACACCGGGGAGCTGTTTTTT. Translated, it gives CASSFPSGEDTGELFF. The full variable domain, its missing parts supplied by reference TRBV28 and TRBJ2-2, is DVKVTQSSRYLVKRTGEKVFLECVQDMDHENMFWYRQDPGLGLRLIYFSYDVKMKEKGDIPEGYSVSREKKERFSLILESASTNQTSMYLCASSFPSGEDTGELFFGEGSRLTVL.

The V call is TRBV2, the J call TRBJ2-5; weak D call: TRBD2 (7 bases). The V end was cut by 7 bases, the J end by 8 bases, with 26 bases between. Looked up from germline, CDR1 is SNHLY and CDR2 is FYNNEI. This CDR3 region has 16 residues. This CDR3 is CASIQRGGRVLDTQYF. CDR3 in DNA: TGTGCCAGCATCCAAAGGGGGGGACGGGTGTTAGATACCCAGTACTTC.

Concerning this clone itself: One end of the junction does not line up with germline, which may come from a read error. The rearrangement uses TRBV10-3 and TRBJ1-1; 9 bases are a match to TRBD1. Germline CDR1 ENHRY, CDR2 SYGVKD. The length of the CDR3 is 16 residues. The CDR3: CAIISTGGQPGTEAVF. CDR3 DNA sequence: TGTGCCATCATCAGCACAGGGGGCCAGCCGGGAACTGAAGCTGTCTTT.

This clone was counted many times. The chain joins TRBV11-1 to TRBJ1-4, with D maybe TRBD1 (6 bases). There are 13 residues in the CDR3. Germline lookup yields CDR1 SGHAT and CDR2 FQDESV (reference sequence). The V gene lost 3 bases and the J gene lost 8 bases, with 10 bases spanning the gap. CDR3 region: CASSFAGVEKLFF. In DNA form, the CDR3 reads TGTGCCAGCAGCTTTGCAGGGGTCGAAAAACTGTTTTTT.

This clone appeared many times. The chain carries TRBV5-6 and TRBJ2-7, with D perhaps being TRBD1 or TRBD2 (5 bases each). The CDR3 extends over 14 amino acids. Germline assignment: CDR1 SGHDT and CDR2 YYEEEE. Trimming removed 6 bases from V and 3 bases from J, with 16 bases in between. The CDR3 DNA follows: TGTGCCAGCAAGTATCGCCGGGACCTCTACGAGCAGTACTTC. This gives the protein CASKYRRDLYEQYF.

In its sample, this clone was seen a few times. This CDR3 is missing its conserved last phenylalanine or tryptophan, likely due to a read error. The chain is built from TRBV12-3 or TRBV12-4 and TRBJ2-2; the match to TRBD2 covers 12 bases. The CDR3 spans 15 residues. CDR3 nucleotides: TGTGACAGCGGGAAGACTAGCGGGGGTGCCGGGGAGCTGTTTTGT. Protein sequence: CDSGKTSGGAGELFC.

This clone was counted at least ten times. The chain couples TRBV4-2 to TRBJ2-2; no reliable D call. Germline loops: CDR1 LGHNA, CDR2 YNFKEQ. CDR3 length: 13 residues. Trimming shortened V by 0 bases and J by 6 bases, and 5 bases separated the two germline ends. DNA for the CDR3: TGTGCCAGCAGCCAAGATCGGGCCGGGGAGCTGTTTTTT. This translates into CASSQDRAGELFF.

This rearrangement joins TRBV27 to TRBJ2-7; 7 bases map to TRBD1. The V segment lost 2 bases and the J segment 4 bases; nucleotides outside the gene matches: 8. The CDR3 runs 15 residues. Germline V gives CDR1 MNHEY, CDR2 SMNVEV (reference sequence). The CDR3: CASSLTTGTVYEQYF. In DNA form, the CDR3 reads TGTGCCAGCAGTTTAACGACAGGGACGGTTTACGAGCAGTACTTC.

In this sample, this clone turned up many times. The chain has TRBV5-1 and TRBJ2-4; 11 bases map to TRBD2. Germline V gene data show CDR1 as SGHRS and CDR2 as YFSETQ. J gave up 6 bases and V 4 bases, and 12 bases lay outside the gene matches. The CDR3 is made up of 17 amino acids. The CDR3 DNA reads TGCGCCAGCAGCCCTTTAGCGGGAGGGCCGATGGGAAACATTCAGTACTTC. As protein: CASSPLAGGPMGNIQYF.

This clone is termed medium-sized. The chain employs TRBV7-8 and TRBJ1-2; 9 nucleotides match TRBD1. Germline CDR1 and CDR2: SGHVS and FQNEAQ. V lost 6 bases and J lost 6; bases outside the gene matches: 11. The CDR3 covers 15 residues. The CDR3 is CASSITDRGWHGYTF. CDR3 nucleotide sequence: TGTGCCAGCAGTATAACGGACAGGGGATGGCATGGCTACACCTTC.

This clone occurred a few times. The CDR3 here is CASNTGFINQPQHF. CDR3 DNA: TGTGCCAGCAACACGGGGTTTATCAATCAGCCCCAGCATTTT. The chain combines TRBV19 with TRBJ1-5; D remains unclear. The CDR3 is 14 amino acids. Germline CDR1 reads LNHDA; CDR2 reads SQIVND (reference sequence). Trimming removed 9 bases from V and 3 bases from J, with 15 bases in between.

Details on this clone: Its ends do not fully match the called genes, so a read error is possible. V gene TRBV6-5 combines with J gene TRBJ1-2; possibly TRBD1 for D (5 bases). Germline CDR1 MNHEY, CDR2 SVGAGI. The CDR3 sequence is 12 residues long. CDR3 protein: CASSWDGWGYTF. The CDR3 DNA reads as TGTGCCAGCAGTTGGGACGGATGGGGCTACACATTC.

This clone rates as medium-sized (0.01 to 0.1%). The gene calls are TRBV6-1 and TRBJ2-7; D unresolved. The length of the CDR3 is 14 residues. Trimming shortened V by 7 bases and J by 2 bases, and 15 bases separated the two germline ends. Germline V gives CDR1 MNHNS, CDR2 SASEGT. This CDR3 is CASTLDYGTYEQYF. DNA for the CDR3: TGTGCCAGCACTCTCGATTATGGGACCTACGAGCAGTACTTC.

The table lists this clone with many counts. The CDR3 coding sequence is TGTGCCAGCAGCTCGCCGGGACTAGGGAGCACCGGGGAGCTGTTTTTT. Protein: CASSSPGLGSTGELFF. The V call is TRBV11-1, the J call TRBJ2-2; TRBD2 matches 8 bases. V trimming: 4 bases; J trimming: 4 bases; junction bases outside the gene matches: 8. The germline V gene has CDR1 SGHAT and CDR2 FQDESV (reference sequence). This CDR3 contains 16 residues.

The chain joins TRBV20-1 to TRBJ2-3; 7 bases map to TRBD2. Germline V lookup: CDR1 DFQATT, CDR2 SNEGSKA (reference sequence). J lost 0 bases, V lost 5 bases, and 8 bases had no gene match. The CDR3 runs 15 residues. In DNA form, the CDR3 reads TGCAGTGCTCAGAGACTAGCCGCTAGCACAGATACGCAGTATTTT. It specifies CSAQRLAASTDTQYF.

This clone was counted a few times. It may be a read error: a sequence one base away is much more abundant. The chain employs TRBV18 and TRBJ2-5; D unclear. The CDR3 contains 14 residues. The germline gives CDR1 KGHSH, CDR2 LQKENI. CDR3 region: CAGSPPTIQETQYF. The CDR3 DNA is TGTGCCGGCTCACCACCCACAATCCAAGAGACCCAGTACTTC.

This clone appeared many times. The gene calls are TRBV27 and TRBJ2-2; 14 bases line up with TRBD2. J lost 3 bases, V lost 3 bases, and 6 bases had no gene match. CDR3 length: 18 residues. In germline, CDR1 is MNHEY, CDR2 SMNVEV (reference sequence). CDR3 sequence: CASSFDLGLAGDTGELFF. The CDR3 DNA reads as TGTGCCAGCAGTTTTGACCTGGGACTAGCGGGAGACACCGGGGAGCTGTTTTTT.

Many counts were recorded for this clone. The J gene is TRBJ1-3, the V gene TRBV7-9; possibly TRBD1 for D (5 bases). V was clipped by 7 bases and J by 3 bases, with 16 bases between them. Per germline, CDR1 SEHNR and CDR2 FQNEAQ (reference sequence). The CDR3 totals 15 residues. The CDR3: CASMSGGIFGNTIYF. The CDR3 DNA sequence: TGTGCCAGCATGTCCGGGGGGATCTTTGGAAACACCATATATTTT.

This clone is medium-sized by share. The chain is built from TRBV12-3 or TRBV12-4 and TRBJ2-1; 10 bases map to TRBD2. The CDR3 runs to 14 residues. The V segment lost 2 bases and the J segment 8 bases; nucleotides outside the gene matches: 3. The CDR3 is CASSLTSGIYEQFF. In nucleotides, the CDR3 is TGTGCCAGCAGTTTAACTAGCGGGATCTATGAGCAGTTCTTC.

This clone turned up a few times. The chain has TRBV6-5 and TRBJ1-6, with D unresolved. In germline, CDR1 is MNHEY, CDR2 SVGAGI. This CDR3 contains 14 residues. Trimming stripped 0 bases from V and 10 bases from J, with 10 bases between. CDR3: CASSYSVRRSPLHF. The CDR3 DNA sequence: TGTGCCAGCAGTTACTCGGTGAGGAGGTCACCCCTCCACTTT.

Ten or more counts support this clone. The genes are TRBV6-2 or TRBV6-3 and TRBJ1-1; D remains unclear. The germline CDR1 and CDR2 sequences are MNHEY and SVGEGT. Trimming cost V 0 bases and J 10 bases, with 9 bases left between them. The CDR3 contains 12 residues. In nucleotides, the CDR3 is TGTGCCAGCAGTTACTCAATTGGAGGAGCTTTCTTT. Amino acids: CASSYSIGGAFF.